This passage covers 26 T cell receptor beta chains from one sample sequenced in a study of stem cell transplantation in POMP-related autoinflammatory disease. TCRdb keeps only in-frame clones here, not all; method: immunoSEQ multiplex PCR. The sample contains some 30,000 clones, about 86% of which appear only once. The sample in question was CD4+ T cells from PBMCs, obtained before stem cell transplantation. The receptors were sampled from a human donor with POMP-related autoinflammation and immune dysregulation (PRAID).

This clone turned up a few times. Other nucleotide sequences from this sample produce the same CDR3. The J gene is TRBJ1-1, the V gene TRBV4-1; 7 bases line up with TRBD1. This CDR3 has 14 residues. In germline, CDR1 is MGHRA, CDR2 YSYEKL. The trim removed 3 bases at V and 0 bases at J, leaving 1 base unmatched. The CDR3: CASSHRGMNTEAFF. DNA of the CDR3: TGCGCCAGCAGCCACAGGGGGATGAACACTGAAGCTTTCTTT.

The rearrangement links TRBV5-1 to TRBJ2-6; maybe TRBD1 (7 bases). Trimming shortened V by 4 bases and J by 0 bases, and 14 bases separated the two germline ends. The germline gives CDR1 SGHRS, CDR2 YFSETQ. The CDR3 is 17 residues long. The CDR3 loop reads CASSLPGGLSGANVLTF. In nucleotides, the CDR3 is TGCGCCAGCAGCCTCCCAGGGGGGCTCTCTGGGGCCAACGTCCTGACTTTC.

The chain links TRBV5-4 to TRBJ2-1; D might be TRBD1 or TRBD2, each matching 5 bases. This CDR3 is built from 17 residues. The V gene's germline CDR1 is SGHNT and CDR2 YYREEE (reference sequence). The ends were cut back, 3 bases at V and 1 base at J, with 17 bases in the middle. CDR3 protein: CASSSSIGDESYNEQFF. CDR3 nucleotide sequence: TGTGCCAGCAGCTCATCGATCGGGGACGAGTCCTACAATGAGCAGTTCTTC.

The rearrangement joins TRBV6-5 to TRBJ2-1, with 8 bases matching TRBD1. The CDR3 has 16 residues. V shed 2 bases, J shed 7 bases, and the junction held 10 bases outside the gene matches. The germline V gene has CDR1 MNHEY and CDR2 SVGAGI. The CDR3 nucleotides are TGTGCCAGCAGTTACCTTGGACAGGGCATAAGGAATGAGCAGTTCTTC. This codes for CASSYLGQGIRNEQFF.

The chain recombines TRBV7-2 with TRBJ2-7; D may match TRBD1 or TRBD2 (6 bases each). The V end lost 5 bases, the J end lost 2 bases, and 16 bases lay between the germline ends. The length of the CDR3 is 15 residues. Germline CDR1 reads SGHTA; CDR2 reads FQGNSA. The CDR3 here is CASSQLSGATYEQYF. The CDR3 DNA sequence: TGTGCCAGCAGCCAGTTGTCGGGGGCAACCTACGAGCAGTACTTC. The variable domain in full, with the rest retrieved from reference TRBV7-2 and TRBJ2-7, is GAGVSQSPSNKVTEKGKDVELRCDPISGHTALYWYRQSLGQGLEFLIYFQGNSAPDKSGLPSDRFSAERTGGSVSTLTIQRTQQEDSAVYLCASSQLSGATYEQYFGPGTRLTVT.

This clone was recorded only once. This chain uses TRBV7-9 with TRBJ2-5; TRBD1 matches at 7 bases. Germline assignment: CDR1 SEHNR and CDR2 FQNEAQ (reference sequence). The length of the CDR3 is 14 residues. Losses at the gene ends were 3 bases for V and 3 bases for J; bases not matched to a gene: 4. The CDR3 region is CASSLPGGKETQYF. The CDR3 nucleotides are TGTGCCAGCAGCTTGCCAGGGGGTAAAGAGACCCAGTACTTC.

The rearrangement joins TRBV6-5 to TRBJ2-5; tentative D call: TRBD2 (6 bases). This CDR3 contains 14 residues. Germline CDR1 is MNHEY and CDR2 is SVGAGI. V shed 6 bases and J shed 5 bases, with 16 bases lying between them. CDR3 DNA sequence: TGTGCCAGCAGCCCCCTTCTAGCGCGGGAGACCCAGTACTTC. Its translation is CASSPLLARETQYF.

This clone was recorded once. V is TRBV11-1 and J is TRBJ2-7, with 8 nucleotides matching TRBD1. V was pared by 4 bases and J by 3 bases, with 5 bases of the junction left unmatched. The germline CDR1 and CDR2 sequences are SGHAT and FQDESV (reference sequence). CDR3 size: 14 residues. CDR3: CASSSRTGFYEQYF. The CDR3 nucleotides are TGTGCCAGCAGCTCTCGGACAGGGTTCTACGAGCAGTACTTC.

V usage is TRBV21-1 and J usage is TRBJ2-1; the D call in the table, TRBD2, was not verified against the DNA. TRBV21-1 counts as a pseudogene. The CDR3 has 16 amino acids. For the CDR3, the DNA is TGTGCCAGCAGCAAACGGGGGGCAGAGTCCTACAATGAGCAGTTCTTC. Translation gives CASSKRGAESYNEQFF.

The gene calls are TRBV6-6 and TRBJ2-7; D call uncertain. CDR1 and CDR2 from the germline V gene are MNHNY and SVGAGI (reference sequence). CDR3 length equals 12 residues. V gave up 4 bases and J gave up 4 bases, with 8 bases separating them. The CDR3 region is CASSSFTYEQYF. CDR3 nucleotides: TGTGCCAGCAGTTCTTTCACTTACGAGCAGTACTTC.

The rearrangement uses TRBV6-5 and TRBJ2-5; 8 bases agree with TRBD1. Trimming at V came to 6 bases and at J to 5 bases, leaving 11 bases not matched to a gene. The CDR3 totals 15 residues. Germline CDR1 reads MNHEY; CDR2 reads SVGAGI. DNA for the CDR3: TGTGCCAGCAGCCCCGGGACAGGATTTTGGGAGACCCAGTACTTC. Translation: CASSPGTGFWETQYF.

This chain connects TRBV5-3 to TRBJ1-3, with D unclear. TRBV5-3 is assigned to the ORF class and has an uncertain function. This CDR3 region has 14 residues. V shed 3 bases and J shed 1 base, with 8 bases lying between them. CDR3 sequence: CARSSERSGNTIYF. The CDR3 nucleotides read TGTGCCAGAAGCTCAGAGAGGTCTGGAAACACCATATATTTT.

The V call is TRBV28, the J call TRBJ1-2; tentatively, D is TRBD1 (5 bases). The germline V gene encodes CDR1 MDHEN and CDR2 SYDVKM. The CDR3 extends over 15 amino acids. V was cut by 3 bases and J by 4 bases, with 15 bases left in between. For the CDR3, the DNA is TGTGCCAGCAGTTTTGCGGACGGGGGAGTCTATGGCTACACCTTC. Protein product: CASSFADGGVYGYTF.

This chain links TRBV21-1 with TRBJ2-3; TRBD2, the table's D call, was not compared with the DNA. TRBV21-1 is described as a pseudogene. There are 16 residues in the CDR3. The CDR3 here is CASSKGTSGGADTQYF. In nucleotides, the CDR3 is TGTGCCAGCAGCAAAGGGACTAGCGGGGGGGCAGATACGCAGTATTTT.

The chain has TRBV9 and TRBJ2-3; 10 positions agree with TRBD2. V lost 4 bases to trimming and J lost 5 bases; unmatched junction nucleotides: 10. The CDR3 covers 16 residues. Germline CDR1 is SGDLS and CDR2 is YYNGEE. The CDR3 DNA sequence: TGTGCCAGCAGCTATTCCAGCGGGGGGGCCGTAGATACGCAGTATTTT. Protein sequence: CASSYSSGGAVDTQYF. The full variable domain, its missing parts supplied by reference TRBV9 and TRBJ2-3, is DSGVTQTPKHLITATGQRVTLRCSPRSGDLSVYWYQQSLDQGLQFLIQYYNGEERAKGNILERFSAQQFPDLHSELNLSSLELGDSALYFCASSYSSGGAVDTQYFGPGTRLTVL.

The chain carries TRBV9 and TRBJ1-5; D not certain. Germline V gives CDR1 SGDLS, CDR2 YYNGEE. V was cut by 0 bases and J by 6 bases, with 13 bases left in between. CDR3 length: 15 residues. The CDR3 here is CASSVGPESRQPQHF. DNA for the CDR3: TGTGCCAGCAGCGTAGGGCCGGAGTCCCGTCAGCCCCAGCATTTT.

The J gene is TRBJ2-1, the V gene TRBV2, with 8 bases aligning to TRBD2. The V and J ends lost 5 bases and 2 bases, in that order; junction bases with no gene match: 11. The CDR3 covers 17 residues. The germline CDR1 and CDR2 sequences are SNHLY and FYNNEI. CDR3 residues: CASSPLVLAGTYNEQFF. In DNA, the CDR3 is TGTGCCAGCAGTCCTCTCGTCCTAGCGGGTACCTACAATGAGCAGTTCTTC. Full variable domain (missing parts from reference TRBV2 and TRBJ2-1): EPEVTQTPSHQVTQMGQEVILRCVPISNHLYFYWYRQILGQKVEFLVSFYNNEISEKSEIFDDQFSVERPDGSNFTLKIRSTKLEDSAMYFCASSPLVLAGTYNEQFFGPGTRLTVL.

The chain joins TRBV14 to TRBJ1-6; 7 bases map to TRBD1. Germline V gene lookup returns CDR1 SGHDN and CDR2 FVKESK. The V gene end was trimmed by 4 bases and the J gene end by 9 bases; junction bases not matched to a gene: 9. This CDR3 contains 15 residues. The CDR3 spells CASSRHRDSFSPLHF. The CDR3, as DNA: TGTGCCAGCAGCCGTCACCGGGACAGCTTTTCACCCCTCCACTTT.

The V gene is TRBV30, the J gene TRBJ2-5; no reliable D call. The length of the CDR3 is 10 residues. Trimming pared 3 bases from V and 3 bases from J, leaving 2 bases between. Germline CDR1 GTSNPN, CDR2 SVGIG (reference sequence). Written as DNA, the CDR3 is TGTGCCTGGAGCAAAGAGACCCAGTACTTC. Protein product: CAWSKETQYF.

The V gene is TRBV18, the J gene TRBJ2-6; no clear D. The length of the CDR3 is 15 residues. Germline V gene lookup returns CDR1 KGHSH and CDR2 LQKENI. Trimming left V 2 bases short and J 2 bases short, with 7 bases between. The DNA of the CDR3 is TGTGCCAGCTCACCATTGGGTACTGGGGCCAACGTCCTGACTTTC. It is translated as CASSPLGTGANVLTF.

This chain connects TRBV2 to TRBJ1-2, with 10 bases aligning to TRBD1. CDR1 is SNHLY and CDR2 is FYNNEI in the germline V gene. Trimming removed 6 bases from V and 8 bases from J; junction bases left unmatched: 0. The CDR3 has 11 residues. The CDR3 here is CASRTGGGYTF. The CDR3 DNA reads TGTGCCAGCAGGACAGGGGGCGGCTACACCTTC.

The chain joins TRBV2 to TRBJ1-5; 7 positions match TRBD1. The CDR3 totals 14 residues. The J segment lost 1 base and the V segment lost 8 bases, leaving 5 bases of the junction unmatched. Germline V gene data show CDR1 as SNHLY and CDR2 as FYNNEI. CDR3: CASRQGLSNQPQHF. CDR3 bases: TGTGCCAGCCGACAGGGATTGAGCAATCAGCCCCAGCATTTT. Full variable domain (remainder filled in from reference TRBV2 and TRBJ1-5): EPEVTQTPSHQVTQMGQEVILRCVPISNHLYFYWYRQILGQKVEFLVSFYNNEISEKSEIFDDQFSVERPDGSNFTLKIRSTKLEDSAMYFCASRQGLSNQPQHFGDGTRLSIL.

The V gene is TRBV7-2, the J gene TRBJ1-1, with unresolved D. The germline V gene has CDR1 SGHTA and CDR2 FQGNSA. The CDR3 is 13 amino acids. V was clipped by 5 bases and J by 8 bases, with 15 bases between them. The CDR3 coding sequence is TGTGCCAGCAGCCTGTCCTTCGCCGGGGAAGCTTTCTTT. It specifies CASSLSFAGEAFF.

The V call is TRBV19, the J call TRBJ2-1, with 7 bases aligning to TRBD2. With 10 bases clipped from V and 0 bases from J, the junction kept 3 bases outside the gene matches. Germline CDR1 is LNHDA and CDR2 is SQIVND (reference sequence). This CDR3 spans 13 amino acids. The CDR3 is CATAGVSYNEQFF. CDR3 in DNA: TGTGCCACTGCGGGAGTCTCCTACAATGAGCAGTTCTTC. Full variable domain (rest looked up from reference TRBV19 and TRBJ2-1): DGGITQSPKYLFRKEGQNVTLSCEQNLNHDAMYWYRQDPGQGLRLIYYSQIVNDFQKGDIAEGYSVSREKKESFPLTVTSAQKNPTAFYLCATAGVSYNEQFFGPGTRLTVL.

The rearrangement links TRBV4-2 to TRBJ2-2, with D unresolved. The V and J ends lost 3 bases and 3 bases respectively, with 14 bases between them. Per germline, CDR1 LGHNA and CDR2 YNFKEQ. The CDR3 is 16 amino acids. CDR3 sequence reads: CASSQHPNTDTGELFF. As DNA, the CDR3 is TGTGCCAGCAGCCAGCACCCAAACACGGACACCGGGGAGCTGTTTTTT.

The genes are TRBV7-2 and TRBJ2-1; possible D gene TRBD1, 6 bases. This CDR3 comprises 14 residues. Trimming took 4 bases from V and 8 from J, leaving 15 bases between them. Germline V CDR1 and CDR2: SGHTA, FQGNSA. This CDR3 is CASSWGRGVYEQFF. The CDR3, as DNA: TGTGCCAGCAGCTGGGGGCGAGGGGTCTATGAGCAGTTCTTC.